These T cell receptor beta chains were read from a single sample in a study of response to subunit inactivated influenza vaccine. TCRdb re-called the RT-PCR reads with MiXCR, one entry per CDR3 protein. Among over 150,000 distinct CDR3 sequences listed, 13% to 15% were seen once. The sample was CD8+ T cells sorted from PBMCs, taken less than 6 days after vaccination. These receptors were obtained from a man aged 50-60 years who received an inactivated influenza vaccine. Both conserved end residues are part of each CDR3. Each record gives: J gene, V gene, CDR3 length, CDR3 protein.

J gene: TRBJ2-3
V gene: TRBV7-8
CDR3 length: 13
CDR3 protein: CASSRLAPDTQYF

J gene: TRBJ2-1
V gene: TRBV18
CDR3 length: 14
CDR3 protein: CASSPRDQVDEQFF

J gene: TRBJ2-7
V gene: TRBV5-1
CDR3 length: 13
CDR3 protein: CASSPIPGNEQYF

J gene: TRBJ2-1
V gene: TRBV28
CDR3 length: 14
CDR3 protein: CASSPTREYNEQFF

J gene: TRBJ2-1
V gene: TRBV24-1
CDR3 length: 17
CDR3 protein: CATSDLPGLAVHNEQFF

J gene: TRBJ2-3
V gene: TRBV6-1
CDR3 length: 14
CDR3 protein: CASSPSNSRDPQYF

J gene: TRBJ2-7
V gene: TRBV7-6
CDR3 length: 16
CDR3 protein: CASSLVPGQGSYEQYF

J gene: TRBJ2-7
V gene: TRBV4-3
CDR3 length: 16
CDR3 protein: CTSSQDMGQGTYEQYF

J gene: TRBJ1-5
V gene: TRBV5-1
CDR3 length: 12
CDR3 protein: CASSPGGQPQHF

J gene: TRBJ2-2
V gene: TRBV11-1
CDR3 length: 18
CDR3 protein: CASSSSTSGGHAPGELFF

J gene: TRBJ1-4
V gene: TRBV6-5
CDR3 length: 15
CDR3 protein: CASSLSHTLGEKLFF

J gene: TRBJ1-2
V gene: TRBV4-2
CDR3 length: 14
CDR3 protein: CASSQGDSHYGYTF

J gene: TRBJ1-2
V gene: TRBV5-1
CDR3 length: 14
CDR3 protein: CASSFGTTNYGYTF

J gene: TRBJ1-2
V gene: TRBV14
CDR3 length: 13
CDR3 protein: CASSDRLRDGYTF

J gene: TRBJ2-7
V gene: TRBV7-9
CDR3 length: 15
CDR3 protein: CASSLLPGGRYEQYF

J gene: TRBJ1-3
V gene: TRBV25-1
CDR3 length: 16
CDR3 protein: CASRKTGASSGNTIYF

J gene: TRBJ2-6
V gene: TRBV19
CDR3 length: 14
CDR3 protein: CAAKRASGANVLTF

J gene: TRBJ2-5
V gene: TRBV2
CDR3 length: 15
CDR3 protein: CASSDGKDVQETQYF

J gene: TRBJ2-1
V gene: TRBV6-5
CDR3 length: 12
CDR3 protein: CASVGRYNEQFF

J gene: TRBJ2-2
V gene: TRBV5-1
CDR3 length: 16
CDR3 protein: CASSTRDRGYTGELFF

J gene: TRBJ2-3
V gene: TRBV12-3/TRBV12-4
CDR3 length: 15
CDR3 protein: CASSSGQASTDTQYF

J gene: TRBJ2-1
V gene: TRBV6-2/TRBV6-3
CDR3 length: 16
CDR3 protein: CASSYFGSGIIDEQFF

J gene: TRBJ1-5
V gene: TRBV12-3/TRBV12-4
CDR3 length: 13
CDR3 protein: CASSLIGTEPQHF

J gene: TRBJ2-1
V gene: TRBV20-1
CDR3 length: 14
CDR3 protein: CSAGLQGAYNEQFF

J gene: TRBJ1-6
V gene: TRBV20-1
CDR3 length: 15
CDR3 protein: CSARGRTGGYSPLHF

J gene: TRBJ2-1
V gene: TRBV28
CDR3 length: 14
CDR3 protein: CASSLGRERDEQFF